This T cell receptor (beta chain) was observed in a study of human T cells and chemical hapten exposure. Each cDNA molecule in the library carried unique molecular identifiers. MiXCR was run by TCRdb on the RACE reads, yielding one entry per CDR3 protein. The table has 89,000 or so distinct CDR3 sequences, 6.5% to 8% seen once. Trimming pared 5 bases from V and 5 bases from J, leaving 19 bases between. CDR1 is DFQATT, CDR2 SNEGSKA, per germline (reference sequence). The CDR3 runs to 14 residues. With regard to this clonotype: The target antigen is unknown. This may stem from a read error, because a much larger clone lies one nucleotide away.

Noted time point: patch test 2, 6 weeks after DPC sensitization. Treatment: therapeutic diphenylcyclopropenone sensitization with weekly scalp DPC. Ahead of each patch test application, blood was drawn. Donors, patients with alopecia ranging from 18 to 70 years old and judged suitable for DPC, provided samples. Overall study findings and caveats: No change in TCRs above 1 in 1000 frequency was produced by DPC sensitization.

The sequences come from whole blood, collected in connection with sensitization to the hapten diphenylcyclopropenone (DPC). This sequence joins TRBV20-1 and TRBJ2-7; D is perhaps TRBD1 (5 bases). The sequence came from a young woman with alopecia areata. Some clones in this sample may be carry-over from other donors' samples. The CDR3 bases are TGCAGTGCTTCAGAGATAGGCGACAGTGACGAGCAGTACTTC. This gives the protein CSASEIGDSDEQYF.